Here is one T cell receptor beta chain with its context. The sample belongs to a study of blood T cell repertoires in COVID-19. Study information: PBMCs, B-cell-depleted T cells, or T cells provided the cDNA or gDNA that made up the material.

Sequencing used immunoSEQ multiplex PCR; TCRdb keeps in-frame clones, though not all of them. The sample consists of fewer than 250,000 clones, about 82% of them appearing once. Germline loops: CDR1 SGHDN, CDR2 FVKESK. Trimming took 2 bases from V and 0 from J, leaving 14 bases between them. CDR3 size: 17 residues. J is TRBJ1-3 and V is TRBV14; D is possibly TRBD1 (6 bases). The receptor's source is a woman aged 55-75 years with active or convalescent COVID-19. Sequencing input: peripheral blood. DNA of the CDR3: TGTGCCAGCAGCCAAAGTGGGACAAGAACCTCTGGAAACACCATATATTTT. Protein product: CASSQSGTRTSGNTIYF.